One T cell receptor beta chain is described in this entry. A much larger clone differs by one base, so this may be a read error. CDR3 length: 14 residues. Germline-derived CDR1 and CDR2 are SGHRS and YFSETQ. Deletions cut 4 bases from V and 2 bases from J, with 11 bases between. TCRdb reprocessed the 5' RACE reads with MiXCR, giving one entry per CDR3 protein. The data hold about 77,000 distinct CDR3 sequences, with roughly 9.9% observed a single time. These data come from a study of neurological immune-mediated disorders. Sequenced sample: PBMCs. The sequence was collected from a man aged 45 to 65 in good health. The chain couples TRBV5-1 to TRBJ2-3; D unclear. The chain's CDR3 is CASSMYWNTDTQYF. As DNA, the CDR3 is TGCGCCAGCAGCATGTACTGGAACACAGATACGCAGTATTTT.